These 7 T cell receptor beta chains were sequenced from one sample in a study of CD8 T cells in ankylosing spondylitis. A single record per CDR3 protein comes from TCRdb applying MiXCR to the 5' RACE reads. Altogether roughly 180,000 distinct CDR3 sequences are present, around a tenth being singletons, with the ten largest covering about 28%. The sequencing sample was made of blood, either unsorted or a sorted T cell fraction (not recorded which). All receptors come from a male donor with ankylosing spondylitis or in good health (not recorded which).

A note on this clonotype: This may arise from a read error, as a much more abundant clone is one base away. The V gene is TRBV3-1, the J gene TRBJ2-3, with 8 bases lining up with TRBD1. Germline CDR1 reads LGHDT; CDR2 reads YNNKEL (reference sequence). This CDR3 is built from 15 residues. CDR3 protein: CVSSPGQGFTDTQYF. The CDR3 DNA follows: TGTGTCAGCAGCCCCGGACAGGGATTCACAGATACGCAGTATTTT.

This clonotype was detected many times. The chain recombines TRBV10-3 with TRBJ1-1; D remains unclear. Germline values: CDR1 ENHRY, CDR2 SYGVKD. CDR3 length equals 13 residues. V was pared by 2 bases and J by 1 base, with 5 bases between. The CDR3 sequence: CAISEVENTEAFF. CDR3 nucleotides: TGTGCCATCAGTGAGGTAGAGAACACTGAAGCTTTCTTT.

This clonotype was recorded many times. This chain uses TRBV5-5 with TRBJ2-2, with unresolved D. From germline, CDR1 is SGHKS and CDR2 YYEKEE (reference sequence). V was shortened by 4 bases and J by 3 bases, with 7 bases between the two germline ends. This CDR3 is built from 13 residues. Here the CDR3 reads CASSRLDTGELFF. As DNA, the CDR3 is TGTGCCAGCAGCCGTCTAGACACCGGGGAGCTGTTTTTT. The full variable domain, completed using reference TRBV5-5 and TRBJ2-2, is DAGVTQSPTHLIKTRGQQVTLRCSPISGHKSVSWYQQVLGQGPQFIFQYYEKEERGRGNFPDRFSARQFPNYSSELNVNALLLGDSALYLCASSRLDTGELFFGEGSRLTVL.

This clonotype came up many times. The gene calls are TRBV4-1 and TRBJ1-1; D is unresolved. Germline V gene lookup returns CDR1 MGHRA and CDR2 YSYEKL. V gave up 4 bases and J gave up 0 bases, with 6 bases separating them. The length of the CDR3 is 13 residues. The CDR3 coding sequence is TGCGCCAGCAGCCGAACCTTGAACACTGAAGCTTTCTTT. Translated: CASSRTLNTEAFF.

This clonotype was found many times. The J gene is TRBJ1-1, the V gene TRBV20-1, with 8 bases aligning to TRBD1. This CDR3 contains 11 residues. Trimming took 6 bases from V and 8 from J; bases not matched to a gene: 5. Germline V lookup: CDR1 DFQATT, CDR2 SNEGSKA (reference sequence). The CDR3 region is CSALRTGEAFF. The CDR3 nucleotides read TGCAGTGCCCTACGGACAGGGGAAGCTTTCTTT.

This clonotype was seen more than once but under ten times. The chain joins TRBV29-1 to TRBJ2-3; 8 nucleotides align to TRBD1. Trimming took 7 bases from V and 3 from J; bases not matched to a gene: 12. The CDR3 length is 15 residues. CDR1 is SQVTM, CDR2 ANQGSEA, per germline. The CDR3 sequence: CSASSKGTGTDTQYF. The CDR3 coding sequence is TGCAGCGCTTCATCCAAGGGGACAGGTACAGATACGCAGTATTTT.

This chain connects TRBV12-3 or TRBV12-4 to TRBJ2-1, with D uncertain. Trimming shortened V by 8 bases and J by 0 bases, and 5 bases separated the two germline ends. The CDR3 runs to 12 residues. The CDR3 here is CASGDSYNEQFF. CDR3 sequence (DNA): TGTGCCAGCGGGGACTCCTACAATGAGCAGTTCTTC.